What follows are 4 T cell receptor beta chains derived from one specimen sequenced in a study of T cells in localized non-small cell lung cancer (dated by TCRdb to 2018 to 2020). Library generation was performed with the immunoSEQ multiplex PCR assay. Here the immuneACCESS table is served through TCRdb, limited to in-frame sequences with V and J called. Missing clones are a known gap in these copies; in checked studies unresolved V genes cover under half, and the rest lacks a known reason. This sample comprises 35,000 to 50,000 clones, 75% to 90% of them detected only once. The top ten clones comprise around 6.4% of the sample. This material consisted of peripheral blood, taken before any cancer treatment. These receptors all stem from a man between 40 and 70 years old with stage I lung adenocarcinoma.

This sequence joins TRBV7-2 and TRBJ2-3; TRBD2 might be the D (5 bases). There are 15 residues in the CDR3. V shed 3 bases and J shed 3 bases, with 13 bases lying between them. In germline, CDR1 is SGHTA, CDR2 FQGNSA. Written as DNA, the CDR3 is TGTGCCAGCAGCTTGGGAGTAGCTGGTACAGATACGCAGTATTTT. Encoded protein: CASSLGVAGTDTQYF.

The chain uses TRBV11-2 and TRBJ2-5; tentative D call: TRBD1 (6 bases). Germline V lookup: CDR1 SGHAT, CDR2 FQNNGV. The germline V and J ends were trimmed by 1 base and 4 bases, with 10 bases remaining between them. The CDR3 consists of 14 residues. CDR3 DNA: TGTGCCAGCAGCTTAGCAGGGGTCCCAGAGACCCAGTACTTC. Translated, it gives CASSLAGVPETQYF. Filled out from reference TRBV11-2 and TRBJ2-5, the complete variable domain reads EAGVAQSPRYKIIEKRQSVAFWCNPISGHATLYWYQQILGQGPKLLIQFQNNGVVDDSQLPKDRFSAERLKGVDSTLKIQPAKLEDSAVYLCASSLAGVPETQYFGPGTRLLVL.

The rearrangement joins TRBV6-6 to TRBJ1-2; 8 positions agree with TRBD1. The ends lost 0 bases at V and 7 bases at J; junction bases unmatched: 7. This CDR3 has 15 residues. Germline lookup yields CDR1 MNHNY and CDR2 SVGAGI (reference sequence). The CDR3 here is CASSYSHRGEGGYTF. The CDR3 nucleotides are TGTGCCAGCAGTTACTCCCACAGGGGGGAAGGTGGCTACACCTTC.

The J gene is TRBJ2-1, the V gene TRBV7-8; 13 bases are a match to TRBD2. This CDR3 is 16 amino acids long. The ends lost 5 bases at V and 4 bases at J; junction bases unmatched: 5. Germline values: CDR1 SGHVS, CDR2 FQNEAQ. The CDR3 loop is CASSPSGLAGYNEQFF. The CDR3 coding sequence is TGTGCCAGCAGCCCGTCGGGACTAGCGGGATACAATGAGCAGTTCTTC.